Presented here are 14 T cell receptor beta chains from one specimen sequenced in a study of T cell repertoires in cytomegalovirus infection. Each CDR3 protein is one row after TCRdb ran MiXCR on the reads. The sample holds around 540,000 distinct CDR3 sequences, 33% seen once. These receptors have no known antigen. Source: cultured PBMCs, taken from culture after CMV antigen stimulation. These receptor sequences come from a human donor in good health (CMV status not recorded). Some clones in this sample may be carry-over from other donors' samples.

This clonotype was observed a single time. The V gene is TRBV28, the J gene TRBJ2-5; D call uncertain. With 5 bases removed from V and 13 bases from J, the gap between germline ends came to 14 bases. The length of the CDR3 is 11 residues. Germline assignment: CDR1 MDHEN and CDR2 SYDVKM. The CDR3 DNA reads as TGTGCCAGCAGTAGACTGACCTCGGTGTACTTC. Translated, it gives CASSRLTSVYF.

This clonotype was seen more than once but under ten times. The V gene is TRBV4-3, the J gene TRBJ2-3, with 10 positions matching TRBD2. CDR1 LGHNA and CDR2 YSLEER come from the germline V gene. CDR3 size: 15 residues. Unmatched junction bases numbered 3, after V lost 1 base and J lost 5 bases. The CDR3 nucleotides are TGCGCCAGCAGCCAAGTAGCGGGAGGTAAAGATACGCAGTATTTT. This encodes CASSQVAGGKDTQYF.

There are many counts of this clonotype. The V and J genes are TRBV7-2 and TRBJ2-3; 7 bases agree with TRBD1. The CDR3 is 13 amino acids. The V and J ends lost 6 bases and 1 base, in that order; junction bases with no gene match: 1. Germline CDR1 reads SGHTA; CDR2 reads FQGNSA. The CDR3 spells CASRGTGTDTQYF. The CDR3 nucleotides read TGTGCCAGCAGGGGGACAGGCACAGATACGCAGTATTTT.

The V and J genes are TRBV7-6 and TRBJ2-7; possibly TRBD1 for D (7 bases). Trimming took off 1 base at V and 3 bases at J, with 16 bases between the two ends. Germline lookup yields CDR1 SGHVS and CDR2 FNYEAQ. This CDR3 is 16 amino acids long. The DNA of the CDR3 is TGTGCCAGCAGCTTAGGGAGGAGGGGGCATTACTACGAGCAGTACTTC. Its protein product is CASSLGRRGHYYEQYF.

The chain has TRBV11-2 and TRBJ2-7; TRBD2 aligns across 13 bases. Per germline, CDR1 SGHAT and CDR2 FQNNGV. This CDR3 is built from 18 residues. V lost 5 bases to trimming and J lost 4 bases; unmatched junction nucleotides: 14. CDR3 residues: CASSPAGLAGARIYEQYF. CDR3 nucleotide sequence: TGTGCCAGCAGCCCCGCTGGACTAGCGGGAGCTCGAATTTACGAGCAGTACTTC. The full variable domain, its missing parts supplied by reference TRBV11-2 and TRBJ2-7, is EAGVAQSPRYKIIEKRQSVAFWCNPISGHATLYWYQQILGQGPKLLIQFQNNGVVDDSQLPKDRFSAERLKGVDSTLKIQPAKLEDSAVYLCASSPAGLAGARIYEQYFGPGTRLTVT.

This clonotype was counted ten times or more. The chain carries TRBV20-1 and TRBJ2-1; unclear D gene. The CDR3 consists of 13 residues. Germline CDR1 is DFQATT and CDR2 is SNEGSKA (reference sequence). V was pared by 5 bases and J by 5 bases, with 13 bases between. CDR3 sequence reads: CSALIGSHNEQFF. Written as DNA, the CDR3 is TGCAGTGCTTTGATCGGATCCCACAATGAGCAGTTCTTC.

The chain carries TRBV19 and TRBJ2-5; D is uncertain. The V end lost 2 bases, the J end lost 5 bases, and 9 bases lay between the germline ends. CDR3 length equals 13 residues. CDR1 is LNHDA, CDR2 SQIVND, per germline (reference sequence). CDR3 nucleotides: TGTGCCAGTAGTATAAGAGATCTGGAGACCCAGTACTTC. Protein product: CASSIRDLETQYF.

The chain uses TRBV7-2 and TRBJ2-2; 11 bases align to TRBD1. J lost 7 bases, V lost 5 bases, and 12 bases had no gene match. There are 17 residues in the CDR3. Germline CDR1 is SGHTA and CDR2 is FQGNSA. The CDR3 bases are TGTGCCAGCAGCCGACCCGGGGACAGGGGGTGGGACGGGGAGCTGTTTTTT. It specifies CASSRPGDRGWDGELFF.

The J gene is TRBJ2-7, the V gene TRBV28; 7 bases map to TRBD2. Germline CDR1 is MDHEN and CDR2 is SYDVKM. This CDR3 is 14 amino acids long. The J segment lost 6 bases and the V segment lost 4 bases, leaving 9 bases of the junction unmatched. CDR3 sequence (DNA): TGTGCCAGCAGTTCAGGACTAGTAAAGGGCGAGCAGTACTTC. Translating gives CASSSGLVKGEQYF.

In the case of this clonotype: This may be a read error, as it is one base from a much larger clone. This chain uses TRBV6-2 or TRBV6-3 with TRBJ2-7; a weak D match, TRBD2 (5 bases). The CDR3 sequence is 16 residues long. Germline V gene lookup returns CDR1 MNHEY and CDR2 SVGEGT. Trimming cost V 0 bases and J 9 bases, with 21 bases left between them. CDR3 DNA sequence: TGTGCCAGCAGTTACTCGGATCGGAGCCCGATCGGAGGGCAGTACTTC. Its protein is CASSYSDRSPIGGQYF.

This clonotype was found a few times. The rearrangement links TRBV7-6 to TRBJ2-1, with a weak D call TRBD1 (6 bases). CDR1 is SGHVS and CDR2 is FNYEAQ in the germline V gene. The length of the CDR3 is 20 residues. V lost 2 bases and J lost 6, with 29 bases in between. The CDR3 nucleotides are TGTGCCAGCAGCTTAACTCTACGAGGGGGAGTAGACACCACGGTCAATGAGCAGTTCTTC. This sequence encodes CASSLTLRGGVDTTVNEQFF.

This clonotype turned up a few times. The chain uses TRBV27 and TRBJ1-5; no definite D call. CDR3 length equals 15 residues. CDR1 is MNHEY, CDR2 SMNVEV, per germline (reference sequence). Trimming shortened V by 3 bases and J by 1 base, and 10 bases separated the two germline ends. The CDR3 nucleotides are TGTGCCAGCAGTTTTTACAGTGGCAGCAATCAGCCCCAGCATTTT. This codes for CASSFYSGSNQPQHF.

This rearrangement joins TRBV6-2 or TRBV6-3 to TRBJ1-1, with 7 bases fitting TRBD1. The length of the CDR3 is 16 residues. Trimming at V came to 1 base and at J to 0 bases, leaving 5 bases not matched to a gene. The germline V gene has CDR1 MNHEY and CDR2 SVGEGT. This CDR3 reads CASSYLTGTVNTEAFF. The CDR3 nucleotides are TGTGCCAGCAGTTACTTAACCGGGACAGTGAACACTGAAGCTTTCTTT.

The chain has TRBV9 and TRBJ2-1; tentatively, D is TRBD2 (5 bases). The CDR3 has 15 residues. V was clipped by 0 bases and J by 10 bases, with 17 bases between them. CDR1 is SGDLS and CDR2 is YYNGEE in the germline V gene. The CDR3 protein is CASSVVAIGIGEQFF. The CDR3 bases are TGTGCCAGCAGCGTAGTAGCGATTGGGATCGGCGAGCAGTTCTTC.